This T cell receptor beta chain derives from a study of blood T cell repertoires in COVID-19. About the research overall: Italy, Spain and the United States were the sources of the convalescent and acute COVID-19 samples.

Data came from immunoSEQ multiplex PCR; TCRdb stores just in-frame clones and leaves some out. The data contain 150,000 to 200,000 clones, 75% to 95% of them seen just once; the ten biggest clones take up approximately 0.5%. The CDR3 sequence is 13 residues long. V was pared by 7 bases and J by 2 bases, with 5 bases of the junction left unmatched. V is TRBV12-3 or TRBV12-4 and J is TRBJ2-7; 7 bases line up with TRBD1. This TCR was recovered from a man aged 50-59 years with acute or convalescent COVID-19. Sequenced input: peripheral blood. DNA of the CDR3: TGTGCCAGCATCCGGACAGGAACCTACGAGCAGTACTTC. Encoded protein: CASIRTGTYEQYF.